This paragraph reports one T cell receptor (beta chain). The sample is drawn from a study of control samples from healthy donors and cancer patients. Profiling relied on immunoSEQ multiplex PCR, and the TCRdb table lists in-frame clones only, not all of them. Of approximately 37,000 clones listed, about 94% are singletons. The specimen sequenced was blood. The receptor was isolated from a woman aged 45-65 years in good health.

DNA for the CDR3: TGCGCCAGCAGCGACCAGGGTGGGGCGACTGAAGCTTTCTTT. Translation: CASSDQGGATEAFF. This chain links TRBV5-1 with TRBJ1-1, with D possibly being TRBD1 (5 bases). CDR3 size: 14 residues. V was pared by 4 bases and J by 5 bases, with 15 bases between. Germline assignment: CDR1 SGHRS and CDR2 YFSETQ.